This T cell receptor beta chain was retrieved from a study of tissue T cells after allogeneic stem cell transplantation. Study-level results: The study did not identify alloreactive or antigen-specific tissue TCRs, and some clones might be persisting host cells.

Only in-frame clones appear in the TCRdb table, and some are missing; sequencing was by immunoSEQ multiplex PCR. The repertoire consists of about 4,600 clones, with about 47% occurring once and the leading ten covering over 15%. Worth noting for this clone: No antigen is known for it. Germline and genes here are mouse. The sequenced fragment ends 1 residue before the CDR3 boundary, so the rest is inferred from the germline J gene.

Germline V gene data show CDR1 as KGHTA and CDR2 as FQNQQP. The CDR3 consists of 15 residues. This sample's time point: mouse harvest day 14 after allogeneic transplant. Tail vein injection delivered 10^7 T-cell-depleted bone marrow cells and 10^6 splenic CD5+ T cells. Tissues came from B6→BALB/c major-mismatch GVHD mice at day 7 or 14. The sequence derives from a female BALB/c mouse given C57BL/6 T cells with graft-versus-host disease after an allogeneic hematopoietic cell transplant. The material sequenced was lymph node tissue. The chain employs TRBV23 and TRBJ2-2; TRBD1 is taken as the D call from the table, unchecked against the DNA. Incomplete CDR3 DNA: TGCTCCAGCAGTCATAGACAGCCAAACACCGGGCAGCTCTAC. As protein: CSSSHRQPNTGQLY. The entire CDR3 protein is CSSSHRQPNTGQLYF.